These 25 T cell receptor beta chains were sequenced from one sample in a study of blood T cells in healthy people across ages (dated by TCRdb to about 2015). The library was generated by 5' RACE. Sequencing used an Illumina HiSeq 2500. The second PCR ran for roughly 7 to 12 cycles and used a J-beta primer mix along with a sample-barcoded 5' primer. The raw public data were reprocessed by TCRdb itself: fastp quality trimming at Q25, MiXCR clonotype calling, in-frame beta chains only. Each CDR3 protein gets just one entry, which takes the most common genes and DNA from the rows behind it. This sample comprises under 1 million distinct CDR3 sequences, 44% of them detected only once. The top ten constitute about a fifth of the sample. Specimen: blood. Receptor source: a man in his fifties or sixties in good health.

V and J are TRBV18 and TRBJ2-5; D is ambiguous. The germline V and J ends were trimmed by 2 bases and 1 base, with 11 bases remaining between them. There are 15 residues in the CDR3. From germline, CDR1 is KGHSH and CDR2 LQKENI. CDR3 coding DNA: TGTGCCAGCTCACCAGGGGAAGCCACCCAAGAGACCCAGTACTTC. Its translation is CASSPGEATQETQYF. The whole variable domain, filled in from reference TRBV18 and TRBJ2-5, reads NAGVMQNPRHLVRRRGQEARLRCSPMKGHSHVYWYRQLPEEGLKFMVYLQKENIIDESGMPKERFSAEFPKEGPSILRIQQVVRGDSAAYFCASSPGEATQETQYFGPGTRLLVL.

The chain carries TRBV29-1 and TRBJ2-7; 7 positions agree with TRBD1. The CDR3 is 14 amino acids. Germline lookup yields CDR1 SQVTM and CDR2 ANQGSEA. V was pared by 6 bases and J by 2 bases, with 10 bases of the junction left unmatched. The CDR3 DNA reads TGCAGCGTAGTTGTGGGGGACAGAACCTACGAGCAGTACTTC. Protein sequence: CSVVVGDRTYEQYF.

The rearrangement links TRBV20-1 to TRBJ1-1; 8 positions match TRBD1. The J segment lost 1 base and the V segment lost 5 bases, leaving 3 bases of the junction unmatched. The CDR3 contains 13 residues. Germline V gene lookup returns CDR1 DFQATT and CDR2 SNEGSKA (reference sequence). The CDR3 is CSAGTGANTEAFF. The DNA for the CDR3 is TGCAGTGCTGGGACAGGAGCGAACACTGAAGCTTTCTTT.

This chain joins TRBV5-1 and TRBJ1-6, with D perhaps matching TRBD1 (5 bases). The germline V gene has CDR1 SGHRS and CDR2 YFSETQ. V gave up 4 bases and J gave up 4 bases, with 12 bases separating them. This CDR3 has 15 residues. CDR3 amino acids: CASSTGHSYNSPLHF. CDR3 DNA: TGCGCCAGCAGCACCGGACACAGTTATAATTCACCCCTCCACTTT.

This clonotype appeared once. DNA of the CDR3: TGTGCCAGCAGTTACTTACGCGGGCCGAAAGAGACCCAGTACTTC. Protein sequence: CASSYLRGPKETQYF. V gene TRBV6-7 combines with J gene TRBJ2-5, with D possibly TRBD2 on 5 matching bases. TRBV6-7 is an open reading frame, and its role is uncertain. Trimming pared 1 base from V and 3 bases from J, leaving 12 bases between. This CDR3 region has 15 residues.

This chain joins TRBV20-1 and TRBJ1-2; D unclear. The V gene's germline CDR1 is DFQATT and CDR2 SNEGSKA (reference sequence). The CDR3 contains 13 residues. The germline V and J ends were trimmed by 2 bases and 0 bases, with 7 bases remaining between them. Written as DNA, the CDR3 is TGCAGTGCTAGACTGGGAGCTAACTATGGCTACACCTTC. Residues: CSARLGANYGYTF.

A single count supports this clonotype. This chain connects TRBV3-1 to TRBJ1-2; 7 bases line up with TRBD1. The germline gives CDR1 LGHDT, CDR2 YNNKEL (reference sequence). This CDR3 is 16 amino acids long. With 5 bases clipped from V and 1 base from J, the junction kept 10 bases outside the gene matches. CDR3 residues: CASSKNRGRNNYGYTF. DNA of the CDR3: TGTGCCAGCAGCAAAAACAGGGGCCGGAATAACTATGGCTACACCTTC.

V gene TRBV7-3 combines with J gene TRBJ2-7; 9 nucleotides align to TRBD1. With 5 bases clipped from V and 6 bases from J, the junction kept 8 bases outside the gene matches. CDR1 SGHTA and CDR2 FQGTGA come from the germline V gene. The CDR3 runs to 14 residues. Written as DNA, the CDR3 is TGTGCCAGCAGCCCACAGGGACAGGGTAGCGAGCAGTACTTC. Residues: CASSPQGQGSEQYF.

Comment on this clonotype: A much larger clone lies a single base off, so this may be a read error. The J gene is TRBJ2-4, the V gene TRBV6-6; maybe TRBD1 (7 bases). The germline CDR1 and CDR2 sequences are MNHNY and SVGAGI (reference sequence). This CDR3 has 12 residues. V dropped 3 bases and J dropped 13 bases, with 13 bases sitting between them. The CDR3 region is CASSYARGEQYF. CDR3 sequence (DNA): TGTGCCAGCAGTTATGCCAGGGGGGAGCAGTACTTC.

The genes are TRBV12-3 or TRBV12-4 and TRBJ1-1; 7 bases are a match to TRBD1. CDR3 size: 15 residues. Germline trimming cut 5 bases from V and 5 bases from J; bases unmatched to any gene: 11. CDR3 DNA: TGTGCCAGCAGTCCCCACCGACAGGGAGGAACTGAAGCTTTCTTT. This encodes CASSPHRQGGTEAFF.

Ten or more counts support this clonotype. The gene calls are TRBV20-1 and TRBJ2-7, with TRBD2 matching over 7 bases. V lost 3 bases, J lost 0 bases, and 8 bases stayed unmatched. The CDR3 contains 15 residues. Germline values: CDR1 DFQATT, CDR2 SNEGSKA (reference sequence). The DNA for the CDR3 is TGCAGTGCTAGTGGTAGCGGGTGGAGCTCCTACGAGCAGTACTTC. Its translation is CSASGSGWSSYEQYF.

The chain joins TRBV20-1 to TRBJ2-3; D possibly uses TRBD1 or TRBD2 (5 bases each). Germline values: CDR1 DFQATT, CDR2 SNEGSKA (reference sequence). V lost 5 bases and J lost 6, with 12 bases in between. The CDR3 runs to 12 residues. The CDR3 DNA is TGCAGTGCTGCAAGAGAGGGGGATACGCAGTATTTT. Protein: CSAAREGDTQYF.

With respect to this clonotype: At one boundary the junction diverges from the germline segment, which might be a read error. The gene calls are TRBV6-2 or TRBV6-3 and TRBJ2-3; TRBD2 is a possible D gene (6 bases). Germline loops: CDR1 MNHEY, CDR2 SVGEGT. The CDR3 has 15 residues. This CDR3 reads CANSRWGVSTDTQYF. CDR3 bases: TGTGCCAACAGTCGGTGGGGGGTTAGCACAGATACGCAGTATTTT.

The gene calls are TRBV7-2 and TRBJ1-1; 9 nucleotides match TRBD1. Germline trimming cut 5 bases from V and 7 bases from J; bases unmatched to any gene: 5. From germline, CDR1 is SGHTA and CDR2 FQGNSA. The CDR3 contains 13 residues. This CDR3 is CASSPGQGVEAFF. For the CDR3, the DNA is TGTGCCAGCAGCCCGGGACAGGGAGTTGAAGCTTTCTTT.

CDR3 protein: CASTSGTTYSTDTQYF. The CDR3 DNA reads TGTGCCAGCACTAGCGGGACTACCTATAGCACAGATACGCAGTATTTT. The rearrangement uses TRBV7-2 and TRBJ2-3; 9 bases match TRBD2. Germline values: CDR1 SGHTA, CDR2 FQGNSA. This CDR3 comprises 16 residues. V shed 7 bases, J shed 0 bases, and the junction held 8 bases outside the gene matches.

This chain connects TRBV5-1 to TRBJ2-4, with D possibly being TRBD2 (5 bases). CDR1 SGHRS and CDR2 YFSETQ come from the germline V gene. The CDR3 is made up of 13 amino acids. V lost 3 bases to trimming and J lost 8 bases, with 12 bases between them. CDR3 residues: CASSSNDGDIQYF. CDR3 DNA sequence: TGCGCCAGCAGCTCAAATGACGGGGACATTCAGTACTTC.

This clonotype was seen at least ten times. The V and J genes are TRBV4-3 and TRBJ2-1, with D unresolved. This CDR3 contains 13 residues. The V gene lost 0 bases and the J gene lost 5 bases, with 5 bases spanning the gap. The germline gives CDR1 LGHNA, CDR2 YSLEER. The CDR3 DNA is TGCGCCAGCAGCCAAGAGGTCCACAATGAGCAGTTCTTC. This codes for CASSQEVHNEQFF.

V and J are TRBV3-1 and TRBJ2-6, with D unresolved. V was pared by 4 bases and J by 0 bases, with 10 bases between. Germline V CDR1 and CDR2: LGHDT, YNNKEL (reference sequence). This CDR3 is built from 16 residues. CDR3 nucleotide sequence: TGTGCCAGCAGCCCGAAATTAATCTCTGGGGCCAACGTCCTGACTTTC. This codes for CASSPKLISGANVLTF. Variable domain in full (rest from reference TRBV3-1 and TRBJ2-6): DTAVSQTPKYLVTQMGNDKSIKCEQNLGHDTMYWYKQDSKKFLKIMFSYNNKELIINETVPNRFSPKSPDKAHLNLHINSLELGDSAVYFCASSPKLISGANVLTFGAGSRLTVL.

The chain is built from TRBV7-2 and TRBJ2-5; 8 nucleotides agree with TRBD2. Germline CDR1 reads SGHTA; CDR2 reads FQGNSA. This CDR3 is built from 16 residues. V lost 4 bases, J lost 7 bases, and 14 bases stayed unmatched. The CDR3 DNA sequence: TGTGCCAGCAGCTCTGTAGCGGGGTCCCTCGTGGGGACCCAGTACTTC. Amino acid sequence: CASSSVAGSLVGTQYF.

The CDR3 sequence is CASSYKIVQGRSYNSPLHF. The CDR3, as DNA: TGTGCCAGCAGTTATAAGATTGTTCAGGGAAGGTCCTATAATTCACCCCTCCACTTT. V and J are TRBV6-5 and TRBJ1-6; possible D gene TRBD1, 5 bases. Trimming shortened V by 3 bases and J by 1 base, and 19 bases separated the two germline ends. CDR3 size: 19 residues. CDR1 and CDR2 (germline): MNHEY, SVGAGI.

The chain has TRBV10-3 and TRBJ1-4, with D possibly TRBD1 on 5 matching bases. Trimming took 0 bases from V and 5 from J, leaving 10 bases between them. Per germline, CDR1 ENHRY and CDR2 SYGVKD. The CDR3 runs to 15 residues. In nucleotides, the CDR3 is TGTGCCATCAGTGAGTCGGGCAGGGTGAATGAAAAACTGTTTTTT. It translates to CAISESGRVNEKLFF.

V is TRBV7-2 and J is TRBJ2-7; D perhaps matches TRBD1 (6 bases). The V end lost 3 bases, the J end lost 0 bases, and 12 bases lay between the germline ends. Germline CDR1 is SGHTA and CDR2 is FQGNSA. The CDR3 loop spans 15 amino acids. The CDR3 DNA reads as TGTGCCAGCAGCTTTCGGACAGAGAGCTCCTACGAGCAGTACTTC. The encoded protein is CASSFRTESSYEQYF. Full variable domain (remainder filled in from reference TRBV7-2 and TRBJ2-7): GAGVSQSPSNKVTEKGKDVELRCDPISGHTALYWYRQSLGQGLEFLIYFQGNSAPDKSGLPSDRFSAERTGGSVSTLTIQRTQQEDSAVYLCASSFRTESSYEQYFGPGTRLTVT.

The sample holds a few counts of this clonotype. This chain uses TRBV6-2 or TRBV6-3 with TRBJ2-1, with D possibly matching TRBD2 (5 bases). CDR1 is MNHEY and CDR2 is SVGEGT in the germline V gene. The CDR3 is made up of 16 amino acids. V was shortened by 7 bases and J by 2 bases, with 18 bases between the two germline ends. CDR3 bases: TGTGCCAGCACTCCCGGGGAAGCGGCCCCCTACAATGAGCAGTTCTTC. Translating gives CASTPGEAAPYNEQFF.

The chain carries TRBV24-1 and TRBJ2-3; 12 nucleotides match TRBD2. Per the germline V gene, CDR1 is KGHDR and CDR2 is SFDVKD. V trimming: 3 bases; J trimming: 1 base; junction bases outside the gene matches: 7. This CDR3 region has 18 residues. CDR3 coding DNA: TGTGCCACCAGTGATCATGGGACTAGCGGGTTTGGCACAGATACGCAGTATTTT. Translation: CATSDHGTSGFGTDTQYF.

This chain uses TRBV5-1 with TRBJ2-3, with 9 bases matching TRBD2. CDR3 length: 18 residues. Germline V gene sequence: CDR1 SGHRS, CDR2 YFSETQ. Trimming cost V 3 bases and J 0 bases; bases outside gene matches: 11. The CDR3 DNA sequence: TGCGCCAGCAGCTCCCTTCGAGGGCTAGCGGGGAGCACAGATACGCAGTATTTT. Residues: CASSSLRGLAGSTDTQYF.